Listed below are T cell receptor beta chains from one sample, sequenced in a study of blood T cell repertoires in COVID-19. Clones were read by immunoSEQ multiplex PCR, and TCRdb kept only the in-frame ones, dropping some. The table shows roughly 80,000 clones, with approximately 87% occurring only once. Sequencing was done on a sample of peripheral blood. The receptors shown here come from a woman between 65 and 79 years old with acute or convalescent COVID-19. Each CDR3 is given without its conserved first and last residue.

v_gene: TRBV3-1/TRBV3-2; len: 14; j_gene: TRBJ2-2; CDR3aa: ASSQGGQGNTGELF
v_gene: TRBV7-9; len: 13; j_gene: TRBJ2-3; CDR3aa: ASSLGLQGADTQY
v_gene: TRBV7-2; len: 13; j_gene: TRBJ2-2; CDR3aa: ASSSLASVTGELF
v_gene: TRBV12-3/TRBV12-4; len: 11; j_gene: TRBJ1-2; CDR3aa: ASSKTHLYGYT
v_gene: TRBV5-6; len: 12; j_gene: TRBJ2-5; CDR3aa: ASSLVRGLASQY
v_gene: TRBV24-1; len: 13; j_gene: TRBJ1-2; CDR3aa: ATSDRRGPDYGYT
v_gene: TRBV12-5; len: 13; j_gene: TRBJ2-2; CDR3aa: ASGLSLAGAGELF
v_gene: TRBV6-6; len: 13; j_gene: TRBJ1-2; CDR3aa: ASSSDRARLGGYT
v_gene: TRBV7-2; len: 11; j_gene: TRBJ1-1; CDR3aa: ASSETGILKAF
v_gene: TRBV27; len: 11; j_gene: TRBJ2-5; CDR3aa: ASSPRTEETQY
v_gene: TRBV7-9; len: 12; j_gene: TRBJ1-1; CDR3aa: ASSSDRGNTEAF
v_gene: TRBV6-6; len: 12; j_gene: TRBJ2-1; CDR3aa: ASTPGPGVDEQF
v_gene: TRBV6-4; len: 13; j_gene: TRBJ2-2; CDR3aa: ASSVDRANTGELF
v_gene: TRBV19; len: 16; j_gene: TRBJ1-1; CDR3aa: ASSIALTGGRGNTEAF
v_gene: TRBV29-1; len: 11; j_gene: TRBJ2-5; CDR3aa: SGRLGGQETQY
v_gene: TRBV6-2/TRBV6-3; len: 12; j_gene: TRBJ2-1; CDR3aa: ASSYGGSSNEQF
v_gene: TRBV5-8; len: 12; j_gene: TRBJ1-2; CDR3aa: ASSRGQGPYGYT
v_gene: TRBV28; len: 11; j_gene: TRBJ2-3; CDR3aa: ASSLSHTDTQY
v_gene: TRBV5-5; len: 14; j_gene: TRBJ2-5; CDR3aa: ASSLDRQGEEETQY
v_gene: TRBV5-4; len: 15; j_gene: TRBJ1-2; CDR3aa: ASSLGGSGGENYGYT
v_gene: TRBV4-2; len: 15; j_gene: TRBJ2-1; CDR3aa: ASSQESAEQPYNEQF
v_gene: TRBV6-1; len: 13; j_gene: TRBJ1-3; CDR3aa: ASSETAGAGNTIY
v_gene: TRBV2; len: 10; j_gene: TRBJ2-5; CDR3aa: ASRRDRETQY
v_gene: TRBV5-5; len: 13; j_gene: TRBJ1-4; CDR3aa: ASSFRGAANEKLF
v_gene: TRBV19; len: 14; j_gene: TRBJ1-5; CDR3aa: ASSSQGGYSNQPQH
v_gene: TRBV28; len: 10; j_gene: TRBJ1-5; CDR3aa: ASSLTVTPQH
v_gene: TRBV19; len: 13; j_gene: TRBJ2-1; CDR3aa: ASSLSGGVFNEQF
v_gene: TRBV6-5; len: 13; j_gene: TRBJ1-1; CDR3aa: ASRDQGVGNTEAF
v_gene: TRBV7-6; len: 11; j_gene: TRBJ2-5; CDR3aa: ASSLVRGRAQY
v_gene: TRBV19; len: 13; j_gene: TRBJ1-2; CDR3aa: ASSIVPGGSGGYT
v_gene: TRBV12-3/TRBV12-4; len: 11; j_gene: TRBJ1-2; CDR3aa: ASRQTGFVGYT
v_gene: TRBV10-1; len: 11; j_gene: TRBJ2-3; CDR3aa: ASSEDRLVTQY
v_gene: TRBV14; len: 18; j_gene: TRBJ2-3; CDR3aa: ASSKPSGTSGRAQGDTQY
v_gene: TRBV20-1; len: 9; j_gene: TRBJ1-6; CDR3aa: SADEGAPLH
v_gene: TRBV6-5; len: 11; j_gene: TRBJ1-1; CDR3aa: ASSFPGGSEAF
v_gene: TRBV7-8; len: 12; j_gene: TRBJ1-5; CDR3aa: AIGDSSSNQPQH
v_gene: TRBV9; len: 13; j_gene: TRBJ2-3; CDR3aa: ASSVSPLAGDTQY
v_gene: TRBV4-1; len: 13; j_gene: TRBJ2-1; CDR3aa: ASSQDSGGFNEQF
v_gene: TRBV6-5; len: 11; j_gene: TRBJ1-5; CDR3aa: ASSQGPLFAQH